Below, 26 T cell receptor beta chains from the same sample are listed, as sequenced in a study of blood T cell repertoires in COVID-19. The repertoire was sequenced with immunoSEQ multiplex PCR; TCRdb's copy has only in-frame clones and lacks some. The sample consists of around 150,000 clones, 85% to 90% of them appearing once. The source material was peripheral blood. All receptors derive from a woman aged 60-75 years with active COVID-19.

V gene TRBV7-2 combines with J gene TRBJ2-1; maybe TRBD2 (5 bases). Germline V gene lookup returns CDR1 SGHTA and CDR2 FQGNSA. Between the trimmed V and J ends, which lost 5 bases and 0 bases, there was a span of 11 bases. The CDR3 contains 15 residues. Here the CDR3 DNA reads TGTGCCAGCAGCCCCAGGACTGGCTCCTACAATGAGCAGTTCTTC. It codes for CASSPRTGSYNEQFF. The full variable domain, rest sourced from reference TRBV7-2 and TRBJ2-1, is GAGVSQSPSNKVTEKGKDVELRCDPISGHTALYWYRQSLGQGLEFLIYFQGNSAPDKSGLPSDRFSAERTGGSVSTLTIQRTQQEDSAVYLCASSPRTGSYNEQFFGPGTRLTVL.

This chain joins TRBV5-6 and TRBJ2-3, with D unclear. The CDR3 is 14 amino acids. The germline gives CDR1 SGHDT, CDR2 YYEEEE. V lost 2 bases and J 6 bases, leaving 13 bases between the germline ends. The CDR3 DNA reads TGTGCCAGCAGCTTTCGCGGCGTTCGGGATACGCAGTATTTT. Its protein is CASSFRGVRDTQYF.

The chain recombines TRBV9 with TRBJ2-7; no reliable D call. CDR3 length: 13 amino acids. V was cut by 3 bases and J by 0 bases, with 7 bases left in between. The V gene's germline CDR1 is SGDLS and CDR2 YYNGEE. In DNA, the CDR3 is TGTGCCAGCAGCGGTCCTAACTCCTACGAGCAGTACTTC. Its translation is CASSGPNSYEQYF.

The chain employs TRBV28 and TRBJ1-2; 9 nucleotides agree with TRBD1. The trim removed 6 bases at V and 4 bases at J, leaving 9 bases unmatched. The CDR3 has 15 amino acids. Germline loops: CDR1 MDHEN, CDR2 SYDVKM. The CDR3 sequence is CASSEGTGRGYGYTF. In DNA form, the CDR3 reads TGTGCCAGCAGCGAAGGGACAGGGAGGGGCTATGGCTACACCTTC.

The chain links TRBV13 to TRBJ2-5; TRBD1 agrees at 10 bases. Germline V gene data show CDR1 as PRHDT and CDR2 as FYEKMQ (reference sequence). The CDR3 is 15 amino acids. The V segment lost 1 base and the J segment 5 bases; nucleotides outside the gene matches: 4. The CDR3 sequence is CASSLEGTGEETQYF. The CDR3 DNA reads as TGTGCCAGCAGCTTAGAGGGGACAGGGGAGGAGACCCAGTACTTC. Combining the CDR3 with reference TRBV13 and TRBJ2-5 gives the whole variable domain AAGVIQSPRHLIKEKRETATLKCYPIPRHDTVYWYQQGPGQDPQFLISFYEKMQSDKGSIPDRFSAQQFSDYHSELNMSSLELGDSALYFCASSLEGTGEETQYFGPGTRLLVL.

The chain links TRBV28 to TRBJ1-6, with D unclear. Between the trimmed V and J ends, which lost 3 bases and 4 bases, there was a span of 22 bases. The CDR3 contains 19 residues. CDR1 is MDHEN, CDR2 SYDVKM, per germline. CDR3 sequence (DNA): TGTGCCAGCAGTTTCCCCGAATTCGCAGAAGGCAGGTATAATTCACCCCTCCACTTT. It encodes CASSFPEFAEGRYNSPLHF.

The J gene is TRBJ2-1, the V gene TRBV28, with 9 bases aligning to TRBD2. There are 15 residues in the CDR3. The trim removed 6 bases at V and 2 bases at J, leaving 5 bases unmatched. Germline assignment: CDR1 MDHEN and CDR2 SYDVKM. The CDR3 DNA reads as TGTGCCAGCAGATCAGCGGGAGGAACCTACAATGAGCAGTTCTTC. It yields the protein CASRSAGGTYNEQFF.

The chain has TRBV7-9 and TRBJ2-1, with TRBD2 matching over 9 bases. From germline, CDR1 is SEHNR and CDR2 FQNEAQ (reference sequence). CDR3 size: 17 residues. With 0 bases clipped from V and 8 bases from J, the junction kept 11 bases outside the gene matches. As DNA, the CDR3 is TGTGCCAGCAGCTTAGCGCTGTCTAGCGGGGTTAGTCATGAGCAGTTCTTC. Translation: CASSLALSSGVSHEQFF.

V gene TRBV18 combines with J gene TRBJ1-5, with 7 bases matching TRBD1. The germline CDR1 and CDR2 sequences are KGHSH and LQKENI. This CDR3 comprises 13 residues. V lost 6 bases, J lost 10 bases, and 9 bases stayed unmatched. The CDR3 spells CASSHGTEGPQHF. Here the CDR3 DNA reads TGTGCCAGCTCCCACGGGACAGAGGGACCCCAGCATTTT.

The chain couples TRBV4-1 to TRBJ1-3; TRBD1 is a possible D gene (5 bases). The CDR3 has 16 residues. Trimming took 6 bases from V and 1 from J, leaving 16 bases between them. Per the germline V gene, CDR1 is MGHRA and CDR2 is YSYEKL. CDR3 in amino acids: CASRRVGGGSGNTIYF. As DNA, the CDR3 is TGCGCCAGCAGGCGGGTCGGCGGGGGATCTGGAAACACCATATATTTT.

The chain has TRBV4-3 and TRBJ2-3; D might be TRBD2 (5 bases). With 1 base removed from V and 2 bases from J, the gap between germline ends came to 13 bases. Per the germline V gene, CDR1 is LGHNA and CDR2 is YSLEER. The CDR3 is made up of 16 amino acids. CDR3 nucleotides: TGCGCCAGCAGCCAAGTGGGCGGGTCCTACACAGATACGCAGTATTTT. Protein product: CASSQVGGSYTDTQYF.

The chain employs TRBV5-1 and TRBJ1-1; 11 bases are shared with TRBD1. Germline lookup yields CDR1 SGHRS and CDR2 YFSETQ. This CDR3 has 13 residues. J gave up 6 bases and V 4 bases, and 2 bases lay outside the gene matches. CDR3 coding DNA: TGCGCCAGCAGCGGGGGACAGGGGGCTGAAGCTTTCTTT. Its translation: CASSGGQGAEAFF.

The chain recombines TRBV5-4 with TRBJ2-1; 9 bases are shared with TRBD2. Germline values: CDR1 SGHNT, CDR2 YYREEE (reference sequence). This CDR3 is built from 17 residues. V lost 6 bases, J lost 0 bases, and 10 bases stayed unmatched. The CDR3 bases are TGTGCCAGCAAGCGGGCGGGAGGGTTGGACTCCTACAATGAGCAGTTCTTC. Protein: CASKRAGGLDSYNEQFF.

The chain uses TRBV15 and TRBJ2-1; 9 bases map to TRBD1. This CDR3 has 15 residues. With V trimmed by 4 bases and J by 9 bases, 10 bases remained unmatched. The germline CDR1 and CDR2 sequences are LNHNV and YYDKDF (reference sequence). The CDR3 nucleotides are TGTGCCACCAGCACCCGGGACAGGGTCCCGCGTGAGCAGTTCTTC. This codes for CATSTRDRVPREQFF.

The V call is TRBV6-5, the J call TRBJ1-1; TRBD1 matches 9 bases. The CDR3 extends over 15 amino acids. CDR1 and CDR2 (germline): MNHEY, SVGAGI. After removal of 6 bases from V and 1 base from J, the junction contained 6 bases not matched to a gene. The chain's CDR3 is CASSAQGAPNTEAFF. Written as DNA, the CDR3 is TGTGCCAGCAGCGCACAGGGGGCCCCGAACACTGAAGCTTTCTTT.

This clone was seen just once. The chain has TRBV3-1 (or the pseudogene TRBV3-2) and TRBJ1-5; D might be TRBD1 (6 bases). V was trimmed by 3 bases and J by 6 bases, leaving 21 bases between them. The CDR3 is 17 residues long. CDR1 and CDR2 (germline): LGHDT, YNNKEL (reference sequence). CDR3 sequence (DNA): TGTGCCAGCAGCCAGGGCCCCCCAGGGGTTTATACTCAGCCCCAGCATTTT. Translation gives CASSQGPPGVYTQPQHF.

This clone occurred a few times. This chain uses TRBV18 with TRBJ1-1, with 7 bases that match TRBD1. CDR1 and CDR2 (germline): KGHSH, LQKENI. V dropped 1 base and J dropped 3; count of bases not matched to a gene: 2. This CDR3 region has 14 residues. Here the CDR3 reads CASSPRDSYTEAFF. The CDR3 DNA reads TGTGCCAGCTCACCACGGGACAGCTACACTGAAGCTTTCTTT.

CDR3 residues: CASSPSVRRGTDTQYF. The CDR3 DNA follows: TGTGCCAGCAGCCCATCGGTACGGCGGGGCACAGATACGCAGTATTTT. The chain carries TRBV11-2 and TRBJ2-3, with D possibly TRBD2 on 5 matching bases. V was clipped by 5 bases and J by 1 base, with 16 bases between them. Germline CDR1 SGHAT, CDR2 FQNNGV. This CDR3 is built from 16 residues. Drawing the rest from reference TRBV11-2 and TRBJ2-3, the complete variable domain is EAGVAQSPRYKIIEKRQSVAFWCNPISGHATLYWYQQILGQGPKLLIQFQNNGVVDDSQLPKDRFSAERLKGVDSTLKIQPAKLEDSAVYLCASSPSVRRGTDTQYFGPGTRLTVL.

The DNA of the CDR3 is TGTGCCAGCAGCGCGACTAGCGGCACAGATACGCAGTATTTT. Its protein is CASSATSGTDTQYF. The J gene is TRBJ2-3, the V gene TRBV7-3; TRBD2 matches at 8 bases. CDR3 length: 14 amino acids. Germline CDR1 reads SGHTA; CDR2 reads FQGTGA. V lost 5 bases to trimming and J lost 1 base; unmatched junction nucleotides: 2.

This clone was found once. The CDR3 DNA sequence: TGTGCCATCAGTGATGAGTCTAGCGCCTACGAGCAGTACTTC. The encoded protein is CAISDESSAYEQYF. The chain joins TRBV10-3 to TRBJ2-7; perhaps TRBD2 as D (6 bases). The CDR3 length is 14 residues. The V gene lost 3 bases and the J gene lost 2 bases, with 11 bases spanning the gap. Germline CDR1 reads ENHRY; CDR2 reads SYGVKD.

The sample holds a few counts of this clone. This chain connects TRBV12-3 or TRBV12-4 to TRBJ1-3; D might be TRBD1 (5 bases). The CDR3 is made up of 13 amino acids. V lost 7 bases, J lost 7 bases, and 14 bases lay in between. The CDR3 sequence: CASTRAEGNTIYF. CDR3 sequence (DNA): TGTGCCAGCACTCGGGCGGAGGGGAACACCATATATTTT.

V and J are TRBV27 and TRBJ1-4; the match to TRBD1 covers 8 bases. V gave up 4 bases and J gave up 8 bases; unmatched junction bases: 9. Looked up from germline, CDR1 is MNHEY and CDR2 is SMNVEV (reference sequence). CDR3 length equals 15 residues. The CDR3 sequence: CASSSQGAGGEKLFF. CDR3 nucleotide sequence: TGTGCCAGCAGTTCCCAGGGGGCAGGAGGCGAAAAACTGTTTTTT.

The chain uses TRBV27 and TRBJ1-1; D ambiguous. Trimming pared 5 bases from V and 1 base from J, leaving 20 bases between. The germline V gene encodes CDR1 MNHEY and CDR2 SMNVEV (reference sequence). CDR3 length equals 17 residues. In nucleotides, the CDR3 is TGTGCCAGCAGTGTTCAACAGACTAGGTTGGGGAACACTGAAGCTTTCTTT. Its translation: CASSVQQTRLGNTEAFF.

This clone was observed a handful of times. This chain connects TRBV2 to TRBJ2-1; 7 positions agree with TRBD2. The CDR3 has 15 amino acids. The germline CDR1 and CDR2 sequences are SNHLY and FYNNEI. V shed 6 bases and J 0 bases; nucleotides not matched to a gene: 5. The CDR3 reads CASSGAGSSYNEQFF. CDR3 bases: TGTGCCAGCAGCGGAGCGGGAAGCTCCTACAATGAGCAGTTCTTC.

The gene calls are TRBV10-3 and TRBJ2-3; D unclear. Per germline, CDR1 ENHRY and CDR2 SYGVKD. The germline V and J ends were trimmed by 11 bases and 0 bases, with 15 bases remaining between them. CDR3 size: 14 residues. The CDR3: CAANAGTSTDTQYF. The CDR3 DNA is TGTGCCGCGAATGCTGGTACTAGCACAGATACGCAGTATTTT.

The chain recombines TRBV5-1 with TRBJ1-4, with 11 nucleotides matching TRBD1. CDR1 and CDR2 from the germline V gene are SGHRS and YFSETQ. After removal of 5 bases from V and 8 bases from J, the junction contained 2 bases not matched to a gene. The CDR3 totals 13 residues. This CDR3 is CASRGTGGEKLFF. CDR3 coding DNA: TGCGCCAGCAGAGGGACAGGGGGAGAAAAACTGTTTTTT. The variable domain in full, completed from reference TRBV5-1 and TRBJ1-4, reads KAGVTQTPRYLIKTRGQQVTLSCSPISGHRSVSWYQQTPGQGLQFLFEYFSETQRNKGNFPGRFSGRQFSNSRSEMNVSTLELGDSALYLCASRGTGGEKLFFGSGTQLSVL.